These T cell receptor beta chains were read from a single sample in a study of shared clonotypes between healthy human individuals. Repertoires were generated with immunoSEQ multiplex PCR, while TCRdb's copy carries only in-frame clones and drops some. The sample lists approximately 2.5 million clones; 85% to 95% were seen once. The specimen was naive CD4+ T cells sorted from blood. These receptor sequences come from a man younger than 35 in good health. Both conserved end residues are part of each CDR3. The order of the fields is D gene, J gene, clone size, V gene, CDR3 DNA, CDR3 protein. A D gene is named only where the DNA matches it firmly. The size of a clone is reported for some rows only, either as once, few or many, or as a class for expanded clones.

.	TRBJ2-1	once	TRBV18	TGTGCCAGCTCACCGAGGGATTCGGTGTACAATGAGCAGTTCTTC	CASSPRDSVYNEQFF
.	TRBJ1-3	.	TRBV5-1	TGCGCCAGCAGCCCGGTCGAGAGGGGAAACACCATATATTTT	CASSPVERGNTIYF
TRBD1	TRBJ1-3	.	TRBV28	TGTGCCAGCAGTTACGACAGGGGCTCTGGAAACACCATATATTTT	CASSYDRGSGNTIYF
TRBD2	TRBJ2-1	.	TRBV6-5	TGTGCCACCCTAGCGGGGGGGCCAGTCAATGAGCAGTTCTTC	CATLAGGPVNEQFF
TRBD1	TRBJ2-7	.	TRBV7-9	TGTGCCAGCAGCTTAGGATTGGGACAGGGCCGCTACGAGCAGTACTTC	CASSLGLGQGRYEQYF
TRBD1	TRBJ1-2	.	TRBV6-6	TGTGCCACCCCGGGACAGGGGGCGGCTGGCTACACCTTC	CATPGQGAAGYTF
.	TRBJ1-3	once	TRBV7-9	TGTGCCAGCAGCCTTGGGGGGAGTCGCAAAGGAAACACCATATATTTT	CASSLGGSRKGNTIYF
TRBD1	TRBJ1-1	.	TRBV6-6	TGTGCCAGCAGTCAAGGACAGGGAAAGGTGAACACTGAAGCTTTCTTT	CASSQGQGKVNTEAFF
.	TRBJ1-1	.	TRBV6-1	TGTGCCAGCAGTCCTCGGGGAAGGGAAGCTTTCTTT	CASSPRGREAFF
.	TRBJ1-5	.	TRBV30	TGTGCCTGGAGTGTAAAATTTTTGGGGGGGGCTCAGCCCCAGCATTTT	CAWSVKFLGGAQPQHF
TRBD2	TRBJ2-7	.	TRBV2	TGTGCCAGCAGTGAAGAGCGGGGGCCCTACGAGCAGTACTTC	CASSEERGPYEQYF
.	TRBJ2-2	.	TRBV14	TGTGCCAGCAGCCAGAGTCCCAACACCGGGGAGCTGTTTTTT	CASSQSPNTGELFF
.	TRBJ2-1	.	TRBV5-6	TGTGCCAGCAGCCCAAATACAGGGTGGGGCAATGAGCAGTTCTTC	CASSPNTGWGNEQFF
.	TRBJ1-3	.	TRBV6-6	TGTGCCAGCAGGCCTGGGGGGGGCGACGGAAACACCATATATTTT	CASRPGGGDGNTIYF
TRBD1	TRBJ2-2	.	TRBV19	TGTGCCAGTAGTATCCCGGGACAGGGCGTGAATGGCGGGGAGCTGTTTTTT	CASSIPGQGVNGGELFF
.	TRBJ2-2	.	TRBV5-8	TGTGCCAGCAGCTTGGCCCCCACTCGGAACACCGGGGAGCTGTTTTTT	CASSLAPTRNTGELFF
TRBD1	TRBJ1-2	.	TRBV30	TGTGCCCGGGACAGGACCAACTATGGCTACACCTTC	CARDRTNYGYTF
TRBD2	TRBJ2-3	.	TRBV18	TGTGCCAGCTCACCCCTAGCGGGAGGGCCGGGGACAGATACGCAGTATTTT	CASSPLAGGPGTDTQYF
.	TRBJ1-1	once	TRBV11-2	TGTGCCAGCAGCTTAGGGGGAAAAACAGTTGAAGCTTTCTTT	CASSLGGKTVEAFF
TRBD2	TRBJ2-7	.	TRBV7-2	TGTGCCAGCAGCTCCCCGGGTAGCGGGGGGACCTATCACTACGAGCAGTACTTC	CASSSPGSGGTYHYEQYF
.	TRBJ1-1	.	TRBV10-2	TGCGCCAGCAGCCCCGGTCGCATGAACACTGAAGCTTTCTTT	CASSPGRMNTEAFF
TRBD1	TRBJ2-5	.	TRBV5-1	TGCGCCAGCAGCGTGGGACAGCCTCAAGAGACCCAGTACTTC	CASSVGQPQETQYF
TRBD1	TRBJ1-3	.	TRBV7-2	TGTGCCAGCAGCTTAGTTGGACAGGGCTCTGGAAACACCATATATTTT	CASSLVGQGSGNTIYF
.	TRBJ2-7	.	TRBV12-5	TGTGCTAGTGGTTTGGACAGGGCGCCCTACGAGCAGTACTTC	CASGLDRAPYEQYF
.	TRBJ1-6	.	TRBV6-5	TGTGCCAGCAGTTGCGGGGGAAACCCCCATTCACCCCTCCACTTT	CASSCGGNPHSPLHF
.	TRBJ2-3	.	TRBV19	TGTGCCAGTAGTATTGGAAGTTATACGCAGTATTTT	CASSIGSYTQYF
TRBD1	TRBJ2-1	.	TRBV11-2	TGTGCCAGCAGCCGGGACAGGTACAATGAGCAGTTCTTC	CASSRDRYNEQFF
TRBD2	TRBJ2-3	.	TRBV6-1	TGTGCCAGCAGTGACCCGGGACTAGCGGGATTTCCAGATACGCAGTATTTT	CASSDPGLAGFPDTQYF
TRBD1	TRBJ1-5	.	TRBV19	TGTGCCAGTAGTATCCGCAGGACAGGGGACAATCAGCCCCAGCATTTT	CASSIRRTGDNQPQHF
.	TRBJ1-6	.	TRBV5-4	TGTGCCAGCAGCCCCAGTGAGGGTTCAGCTTCACCCCTCCACTTT	CASSPSEGSASPLHF
.	TRBJ1-5	once	TRBV19	TGTGCCAGTAGTGGCGCGGCGTCGGGCAATCAGCCCCAGCATTTT	CASSGAASGNQPQHF
.	TRBJ2-7	.	TRBV6-5	TGTGCCAGCAGCGCGAAGGCAGGGTCTGGGGAGCAGTACTTC	CASSAKAGSGEQYF
.	TRBJ2-5	once	TRBV25-1	TGTGCCAGCAGTGAAAGGGGTTTCCAAGAGACCCAGTACTTC	CASSERGFQETQYF
.	TRBJ2-7	few	TRBV10-3	TGTGCCATCAGTACACAGGGAGGCACCTACGAGCAGTACTTC	CAISTQGGTYEQYF
.	TRBJ1-2	.	TRBV19	TGTGCCAGTTCAAGGACAATATCCAACTATGGCTACACCTTC	CASSRTISNYGYTF
.	TRBJ2-7	.	TRBV14	TGTGCCAGCAGCCAAGAAAGGCGCTACTACGAGCAGTACTTC	CASSQERRYYEQYF
TRBD1	TRBJ2-3	.	TRBV5-1	TGCGCCAGCAGCTTATCGGACAGGGCTAGCACAGATACGCAGTATTTT	CASSLSDRASTDTQYF
.	TRBJ2-4	.	TRBV18	TGTGCCAGCTCACCCAAGGCGGCAGGTGGAGTAAACATTCAGTACTTC	CASSPKAAGGVNIQYF
.	TRBJ2-5	.	TRBV5-1	TGCGCCAGCAGCGGGCTAGCTTTACCTCAAGAGACCCAGTACTTC	CASSGLALPQETQYF
.	TRBJ2-5	.	TRBV11-2	TGTGCCAGCTCTGGACAGAACCAAGAGACCCAGTACTTC	CASSGQNQETQYF
.	TRBJ2-7	.	TRBV19	TGTGCCAGTAGTCCGAGACTGAGCTCCTACGAGCAGTACTTC	CASSPRLSSYEQYF